The 18 T cell receptor beta chains given below trace back to one sample, sequenced in a study of cytomegalovirus exposure and HLA in healthy donors. The study ran its PCR with 60 Vbeta and 13 Jbeta primers. This table comes from immunoSEQ multiplex PCR, and its TCRdb copy is limited to in-frame clones, with some not included. The sample consists of about 130,000 clones, approximately 82% of them appearing once. Sequenced input: PBMCs. These receptors all come from a woman younger than 30 in good health and CMV-seropositive.

The chain joins TRBV10-3 to TRBJ1-1; TRBD1 is a possible D gene (5 bases). CDR3 size: 13 residues. The germline V gene encodes CDR1 ENHRY and CDR2 SYGVKD. Trimming shortened V by 10 bases and J by 1 base, and 13 bases separated the two germline ends. The CDR3 here is CATLIDRNTEAFF. The CDR3 region has the DNA TGTGCCACCTTGATCGACAGGAACACTGAAGCTTTCTTT.

This chain uses TRBV4-1 with TRBJ2-5, with TRBD2 matching over 8 bases. The CDR3 totals 13 residues. After removal of 4 bases from V and 5 bases from J, the junction contained 3 bases not matched to a gene. Germline V gene lookup returns CDR1 MGHRA and CDR2 YSYEKL. The CDR3 DNA reads TGCGCCAGCAGCCCAGCGGGGGTGGAGACCCAGTACTTC. This codes for CASSPAGVETQYF.

The CDR3 region has the DNA TGCAGCGTAGGCCCAGGGTTGAACACTGAAGCTTTCTTT. This encodes CSVGPGLNTEAFF. V is TRBV29-1 and J is TRBJ1-1; weak D call: TRBD1 (5 bases). This CDR3 is built from 13 residues. Trimming cost V 6 bases and J 0 bases, with 11 bases left between them. CDR1 SQVTM and CDR2 ANQGSEA come from the germline V gene. The whole variable domain, filled in from reference TRBV29-1 and TRBJ1-1, reads SAVISQKPSRDICQRGTSLTIQCQVDSQVTMMFWYRQQPGQSLTLIATANQGSEATYESGFVIDKFPISRPNLTFSTLTVSNMSPEDSSIYLCSVGPGLNTEAFFGQGTRLTVV.

This chain uses TRBV28 with TRBJ1-2, with D tentatively TRBD1 (5 bases). Per the germline V gene, CDR1 is MDHEN and CDR2 is SYDVKM. Deletions cut 6 bases from V and 8 bases from J, with 10 bases between. The CDR3 extends over 11 amino acids. DNA for the CDR3: TGTGCCAGCAGCCCCGGGGGGGGCTACACCTTC. Residues: CASSPGGGYTF.

This chain connects TRBV6-5 to TRBJ1-4, with D perhaps TRBD1 (5 bases). Germline V gene data show CDR1 as MNHEY and CDR2 as SVGAGI. This CDR3 is 16 amino acids long. Trimming took off 1 base at V and 1 base at J, with 10 bases between the two ends. Written as DNA, the CDR3 is TGTGCCAGCAGTTACTATTGGCAGGGAACTAATGAAAAACTGTTTTTT. Translation: CASSYYWQGTNEKLFF.

The V and J genes are TRBV7-2 and TRBJ2-1; the D gene is possibly TRBD2 (5 bases). The V end lost 6 bases, the J end lost 8 bases, and 32 bases lay between the germline ends. The CDR3 contains 19 residues. In germline, CDR1 is SGHTA, CDR2 FQGNSA. CDR3 nucleotide sequence: TGTGCCAGCAGTCCTCATTCACGCGGGTATTCCTTTCCTGGCGATGAGCAGTTCTTC. Encoded protein: CASSPHSRGYSFPGDEQFF.

The rearrangement joins TRBV29-1 to TRBJ2-7; D may be TRBD1 (5 bases). The germline gives CDR1 SQVTM, CDR2 ANQGSEA. This CDR3 spans 14 amino acids. Trimming shortened V by 2 bases and J by 2 bases, and 13 bases separated the two germline ends. The DNA for the CDR3 is TGCAGCGTTGAACGGACACGAACCACCTACGAGCAGTACTTC. It yields the protein CSVERTRTTYEQYF.

Concerning this clone itself: The germline gene is not matched at one end of the junction; a read error may be the cause. The rearrangement uses TRBV7-9 and TRBJ1-1; the D is unclear. The CDR3 consists of 12 residues. Germline loops: CDR1 SEHNR, CDR2 FQNEAQ (reference sequence). CDR3: CSSSLQRREAFF. DNA for the CDR3: TGTTCCAGCAGCTTACAAAGGAGAGAAGCTTTCTTT.

J is TRBJ2-1 and V is TRBV19; 12 bases are a match to TRBD2. CDR1 and CDR2 from the germline V gene are LNHDA and SQIVND (reference sequence). The length of the CDR3 is 18 residues. J lost 9 bases, V lost 3 bases, and 15 bases had no gene match. As DNA, the CDR3 is TGTGCCAGTAGTATTCCGGCTAGCGGGGGGGAGGTTGGTCGTGAGCAGTTCTTC. Encoded protein: CASSIPASGGEVGREQFF. Combining the CDR3 with reference TRBV19 and TRBJ2-1 gives the whole variable domain DGGITQSPKYLFRKEGQNVTLSCEQNLNHDAMYWYRQDPGQGLRLIYYSQIVNDFQKGDIAEGYSVSREKKESFPLTVTSAQKNPTAFYLCASSIPASGGEVGREQFFGPGTRLTVL.

The V and J genes are TRBV29-1 and TRBJ2-1; 8 bases fit TRBD1. V shed 5 bases, J shed 5 bases, and the junction held 5 bases outside the gene matches. The CDR3 covers 13 residues. Germline V lookup: CDR1 SQVTM, CDR2 ANQGSEA. CDR3 amino acids: CSVRGTGHNEQFF. The CDR3 DNA reads as TGCAGCGTTAGGGGGACAGGTCACAATGAGCAGTTCTTC.

This sequence joins TRBV27 and TRBJ1-5, with D hard to call. Germline V gives CDR1 MNHEY, CDR2 SMNVEV (reference sequence). CDR3 length: 13 amino acids. The V gene lost 2 bases and the J gene lost 5 bases, with 7 bases spanning the gap. CDR3 amino acids: CASSLDTYQPQHF. CDR3 coding DNA: TGTGCCAGCAGTTTAGACACCTATCAGCCCCAGCATTTT.

The V and J genes are TRBV29-1 and TRBJ2-1, with 12 nucleotides matching TRBD2. J was trimmed by 4 bases and V by 5 bases; bases with no gene match: 12. From germline, CDR1 is SQVTM and CDR2 ANQGSEA. CDR3 length: 17 amino acids. CDR3 protein: CSVTLTQGLAGYNEQFF. The CDR3 region has the DNA TGCAGCGTTACCCTAACTCAAGGACTAGCGGGATACAATGAGCAGTTCTTC.

This sequence joins TRBV27 and TRBJ2-3; a weak D match, TRBD1 (5 bases). Germline CDR1 is MNHEY and CDR2 is SMNVEV (reference sequence). V gave up 3 bases and J gave up 9 bases, with 13 bases separating them. This CDR3 is 13 amino acids long. The CDR3 loop reads CASSLAEQGTQYF. The CDR3 DNA sequence: TGTGCCAGCAGTTTGGCCGAGCAGGGAACGCAGTATTTT.

This chain uses TRBV28 with TRBJ2-5; 8 nucleotides agree with TRBD1. This CDR3 is built from 14 residues. V dropped 2 bases and J dropped 5; count of bases not matched to a gene: 4. Germline V gene data show CDR1 as MDHEN and CDR2 as SYDVKM. DNA for the CDR3: TGTGCCAGCAGTTTACTTGGACAGGGTGAGACCCAGTACTTC. It encodes CASSLLGQGETQYF.

The chain links TRBV7-3 to TRBJ2-1; TRBD2 agrees at 7 bases. This CDR3 is 12 amino acids long. Trimming took 5 bases from V and 9 from J; bases not matched to a gene: 4. CDR1 is SGHTA and CDR2 is FQGTGA in the germline V gene. The CDR3, as DNA: TGTGCCAGCAGCCTCTCGGGAGGTGAGCAGTTCTTC. This sequence encodes CASSLSGGEQFF. Together with reference TRBV7-3 and TRBJ2-1, the CDR3 gives the full variable domain: GAGVSQTPSNKVTEKGKYVELRCDPISGHTALYWYRQSLGQGPEFLIYFQGTGAADDSGLPNDRFFAVRPEGSVSTLKIQRTERGDSAVYLCASSLSGGEQFFGPGTRLTVL.

This chain joins TRBV5-1 and TRBJ2-1; TRBD2 matches 7 bases. V shed 3 bases and J 5 bases; nucleotides not matched to a gene: 5. This CDR3 has 14 amino acids. Germline V gene data show CDR1 as SGHRS and CDR2 as YFSETQ. The CDR3 bases are TGCGCCAGCAGCTGGGGGACTAACGACAATGAGCAGTTCTTC. Its protein is CASSWGTNDNEQFF.

This chain links TRBV10-1 with TRBJ1-5; no firm D call. The CDR3 length is 14 residues. Looked up from germline, CDR1 is WNHNN and CDR2 is SYGVQD (reference sequence). The V and J ends lost 5 bases and 11 bases respectively, with 19 bases between them. CDR3 sequence reads: CASSFLRGTDAQHF. The CDR3 DNA reads TGCGCCAGCAGTTTCTTACGGGGAACCGACGCCCAGCATTTT.

This clone was observed a single time. This chain connects TRBV7-6 to TRBJ1-1; 9 positions match TRBD1. V shed 5 bases and J 5 bases; nucleotides not matched to a gene: 6. Germline CDR1 and CDR2: SGHVS and FNYEAQ. The CDR3 length is 14 residues. This chain's CDR3 is CASSVGQGRTEAFF. CDR3 sequence (DNA): TGTGCCAGCAGCGTAGGACAGGGGCGGACTGAAGCTTTCTTT.